Each of the 6 T cell receptor beta chains below was sequenced from the same sample in a study of cytotoxic CD8 clonotypes in ibrutinib-treated CLL. The method was immunoSEQ multiplex PCR; TCRdb's version includes in-frame clones alone and lacks a portion of them. The sample shows 150,000 to 200,000 clones, 88% of them seen only once. Sequenced here: PBMCs, sampled at disease progression, from a patient treated with ibrutinib. The receptors were sampled from a human donor with chronic lymphocytic leukemia.

This clone was detected a few times. The CDR3 DNA is TGTGCCAGTAGTGCCAGACAGGGGAGGACCGGGGAGCTGTTTTTT. Amino acids: CASSARQGRTGELFF. The V gene is TRBV19, the J gene TRBJ2-2; 8 nucleotides align to TRBD1. Germline CDR1 reads LNHDA; CDR2 reads SQIVND (reference sequence). V lost 5 bases to trimming and J lost 5 bases; unmatched junction nucleotides: 7. This CDR3 region has 15 residues.

The chain carries TRBV28 and TRBJ2-7, with D possibly being TRBD1 or TRBD2 (5 bases each). Trimming cost V 10 bases and J 2 bases, with 15 bases left between them. The CDR3 contains 13 residues. The germline V gene encodes CDR1 MDHEN and CDR2 SYDVKM. The CDR3: CATLLGGTYEQYF. Here the CDR3 DNA reads TGTGCCACGCTTCTTGGGGGAACCTACGAGCAGTACTTC.

The V and J genes are TRBV27 and TRBJ2-1; unclear D gene. The CDR3 has 16 residues. The germline V gene has CDR1 MNHEY and CDR2 SMNVEV (reference sequence). V dropped 6 bases and J dropped 4 bases, with 19 bases sitting between them. The CDR3 reads CASSPRPSTTYNEQFF. The DNA of the CDR3 is TGTGCCAGCAGCCCCAGACCCTCCACCACATACAATGAGCAGTTCTTC.

V usage is TRBV5-8 and J usage is TRBJ1-1; unclear D gene. From germline, CDR1 is SGHTS and CDR2 YDEGEE. Deletions cut 2 bases from V and 10 bases from J, with 9 bases between. CDR3 length equals 11 residues. The CDR3 region has the DNA TGTGCCAGCAGCTTCATTCTGGGAGCTTTCTTT. Its protein is CASSFILGAFF.

V gene TRBV2 combines with J gene TRBJ2-7; D uncertain. Trimming took 4 bases from V and 0 from J, leaving 10 bases between them. This CDR3 spans 14 amino acids. Per germline, CDR1 SNHLY and CDR2 FYNNEI. The CDR3 nucleotides read TGTGCCAGCAGTGGGTACCGGAGCTCCTACGAGCAGTACTTC. It is translated as CASSGYRSSYEQYF.

The chain joins TRBV19 to TRBJ1-5, with 9 bases matching TRBD1. V was pared by 5 bases and J by 5 bases, with 7 bases of the junction left unmatched. Germline V CDR1 and CDR2: LNHDA, SQIVND (reference sequence). The CDR3 runs 15 residues. The CDR3 loop reads CASSPGQGGYQPQHF. The DNA for the CDR3 is TGTGCCAGTAGTCCGGGACAGGGCGGATATCAGCCCCAGCATTTT.